This entry lists 24 T cell receptor beta chains sequenced from one sample in a study of a mutant IDH1 vaccine in newly diagnosed glioma. Time point specified: week 23, last vaccination. Each vaccine dose was 300 ug of mutant IDH1 20-mer peptide, with topical imiquimod. No antigens are known for them. Repertoires were generated with immunoSEQ multiplex PCR, while TCRdb's copy carries only in-frame clones and drops some. The sample has around 85,000 clones, over 75% seen once. Specimen: PBMCs, collected from a glioma patient whose treatment included an IDH1 peptide vaccine. The receptors here all came from a man aged 30-40 years with glioma. Some clones in this sample may be carry-over from other donors' samples.

The chain couples TRBV7-9 to TRBJ1-1; D is ambiguous. Trimming took off 2 bases at V and 1 base at J, with 14 bases between the two ends. Germline V gene lookup returns CDR1 SEHNR and CDR2 FQNEAQ (reference sequence). This CDR3 is built from 16 residues. The chain's CDR3 is CASSLPSTAANTEAFF. In DNA, the CDR3 is TGTGCCAGCAGCTTACCGTCTACAGCAGCGAACACTGAAGCTTTCTTT.

The V gene is TRBV7-2, the J gene TRBJ1-5, with D uncertain. CDR1 and CDR2 from the germline V gene are SGHTA and FQGNSA. V shed 5 bases and J shed 0 bases, with 8 bases lying between them. CDR3 size: 14 residues. Written as DNA, the CDR3 is TGTGCCAGCAGCCTAAGGTATAGCAATCAGCCCCAGCATTTT. It translates to CASSLRYSNQPQHF.

The chain has TRBV5-1 and TRBJ1-2; D remains unclear. The CDR3 totals 13 residues. Germline CDR1 SGHRS, CDR2 YFSETQ. Trimming shortened V by 4 bases and J by 4 bases, and 11 bases separated the two germline ends. The CDR3 loop reads CASSRDPTYGYTF. In DNA form, the CDR3 reads TGCGCCAGCAGCCGAGACCCGACCTATGGCTACACCTTC.

The chain couples TRBV5-6 to TRBJ1-3; a possible D gene is TRBD1 (5 bases). Between the trimmed V and J ends, which lost 0 bases and 0 bases, there was a span of 13 bases. Germline V lookup: CDR1 SGHDT, CDR2 YYEEEE. The CDR3 runs to 17 residues. As DNA, the CDR3 is TGTGCCAGCAGCTTGGGACGCGTCGGGGCCTCTGGAAACACCATATATTTT. It yields the protein CASSLGRVGASGNTIYF.

The chain is built from TRBV6-6 and TRBJ1-6; tentatively, D is TRBD1 (5 bases). Germline CDR1 and CDR2: MNHNY and SVGAGI (reference sequence). The germline V and J ends were trimmed by 5 bases and 7 bases, with 9 bases remaining between them. The length of the CDR3 is 13 residues. The CDR3 loop reads CASSMAGNSPLHF. The CDR3, as DNA: TGTGCCAGCAGTATGGCAGGGAATTCACCCCTCCACTTT.

The gene calls are TRBV14 and TRBJ1-3, with D uncertain. The V gene's germline CDR1 is SGHDN and CDR2 FVKESK. Trimming removed 0 bases at V and 0 bases at J, with 9 bases between. The CDR3 is 16 amino acids. The CDR3, as DNA: TGTGCCAGCAGCCAAGATTCGGCGGCCTCTGGAAACACCATATATTTT. Translated, it gives CASSQDSAASGNTIYF.

The chain is built from TRBV27 and TRBJ1-5; maybe TRBD1 (5 bases). The CDR3 is 15 residues long. Germline V gene lookup returns CDR1 MNHEY and CDR2 SMNVEV (reference sequence). Trimming took 2 bases from V and 5 from J, leaving 13 bases between them. CDR3 nucleotide sequence: TGTGCCAGCAGTTTAGGGTGGGGGGTGGATCAGCCCCAGCATTTT. It encodes CASSLGWGVDQPQHF.

The rearrangement joins TRBV9 to TRBJ2-7; TRBD2 agrees at 13 bases. Unmatched junction bases numbered 2, after V lost 3 bases and J lost 2 bases. The germline V gene has CDR1 SGDLS and CDR2 YYNGEE. This CDR3 comprises 15 residues. In DNA form, the CDR3 reads TGTGCCAGCAGCGCGGGACTAGCGGGACCCTACGAGCAGTACTTC. Translating gives CASSAGLAGPYEQYF.

The chain links TRBV7-9 to TRBJ2-1, with unresolved D. With 5 bases removed from V and 3 bases from J, the gap between germline ends came to 11 bases. This CDR3 comprises 14 residues. Germline CDR1 is SEHNR and CDR2 is FQNEAQ (reference sequence). The CDR3 loop is CASSQNPYYNEQFF. CDR3 in DNA: TGTGCCAGCAGCCAAAACCCATACTACAATGAGCAGTTCTTC.

V usage is TRBV7-9 and J usage is TRBJ1-1; D remains unclear. Germline CDR1 and CDR2: SEHNR and FQNEAQ (reference sequence). CDR3 size: 12 residues. DNA for the CDR3: TGTGCTCCCCATGCACCGAACACTGAAGCTTTCTTT. Its translation is CAPHAPNTEAFF. The full variable domain, in which reference TRBV7-9 and TRBJ1-1 provide the parts outside the CDR3, is DTGVSQNPRHKITKRGQNVTFRCDPISEHNRLYWYRQTLGQGPEFLTYFQNEAQLEKSRLLSDRFSAERPKGSFSTLEIQRTEQGDSAMYLCAPHAPNTEAFFGQGTRLTVV.

CDR3 amino acids: CASSITGANTEAFF. Written as DNA, the CDR3 is TGTGCCAGTAGTATTACAGGGGCGAACACTGAAGCTTTCTTT. This rearrangement joins TRBV19 to TRBJ1-1; TRBD1 matches at 7 bases. Germline V CDR1 and CDR2: LNHDA, SQIVND (reference sequence). The CDR3 covers 14 residues. V trimming: 3 bases; J trimming: 1 base; junction bases outside the gene matches: 2.

The V call is TRBV28, the J call TRBJ2-1; no reliable D call. Germline V lookup: CDR1 MDHEN, CDR2 SYDVKM. The CDR3 is 11 residues long. Trimming left V 6 bases short and J 10 bases short, with 10 bases between. The CDR3: CASRFRSEQFF. CDR3 DNA sequence: TGTGCCAGCAGATTCAGGTCGGAGCAGTTCTTC.

The chain employs TRBV28 and TRBJ1-2; D is unresolved. The CDR3 runs to 14 residues. V was pared by 3 bases and J by 6 bases, with 14 bases between. CDR1 MDHEN and CDR2 SYDVKM come from the germline V gene. The chain's CDR3 is CASSFGPTSDGYTF. CDR3 DNA: TGTGCCAGCAGTTTTGGTCCGACTTCCGATGGCTACACCTTC.

This chain links TRBV7-2 with TRBJ2-2; the D gene is possibly TRBD2 (5 bases). The germline V gene encodes CDR1 SGHTA and CDR2 FQGNSA. V was cut by 5 bases and J by 5 bases, with 18 bases left in between. This CDR3 has 16 amino acids. CDR3 sequence (DNA): TGTGCCAGCAGCCCCAATATAGGGAGAAAAACCGGGGAGCTGTTTTTT. Amino acid sequence: CASSPNIGRKTGELFF.

The CDR3 nucleotides read TGCGCCAGCAGCCGCACCCTGAGCGGGGAAAGCGGGGAGCTGTTTTTT. Its translation is CASSRTLSGESGELFF. V and J are TRBV5-1 and TRBJ2-2; 7 positions match TRBD2. The V segment lost 4 bases and the J segment 7 bases; nucleotides outside the gene matches: 13. In germline, CDR1 is SGHRS, CDR2 YFSETQ. The CDR3 has 16 residues.

The chain recombines TRBV5-5 with TRBJ2-2; D unresolved. The V end lost 0 bases, the J end lost 4 bases, and 10 bases lay between the germline ends. The CDR3 totals 15 residues. CDR1 is SGHKS, CDR2 YYEKEE, per germline (reference sequence). The CDR3 bases are TGTGCCAGCAGCTTGGCACGCAATCCCACCGGGGAGCTGTTTTTT. This codes for CASSLARNPTGELFF.

The rearrangement uses TRBV14 and TRBJ2-5; D gene ambiguous. From germline, CDR1 is SGHDN and CDR2 FVKESK. The CDR3 covers 12 residues. V shed 2 bases and J shed 2 bases, with 3 bases lying between them. The CDR3 sequence: CASSQNQETQYF. CDR3 bases: TGTGCCAGCAGCCAAAATCAAGAGACCCAGTACTTC.

This chain joins TRBV6-6 and TRBJ2-7; D tentatively fits TRBD1 or TRBD2 (5 bases each). With 2 bases removed from V and 5 bases from J, the gap between germline ends came to 13 bases. The germline gives CDR1 MNHNY, CDR2 SVGAGI (reference sequence). The CDR3 contains 14 residues. CDR3 sequence reads: CASSYLAGTHEQYF. The CDR3 DNA is TGTGCCAGCAGTTACCTCGCAGGGACCCACGAGCAGTACTTC.

V is TRBV4-1 and J is TRBJ1-4, with D possibly being TRBD1 (5 bases). This CDR3 has 14 residues. Germline V gene sequence: CDR1 MGHRA, CDR2 YSYEKL. Trimming pared 4 bases from V and 3 bases from J, leaving 9 bases between. The CDR3 sequence is CASSLRVANEKLFF. CDR3 sequence (DNA): TGCGCCAGCAGCCTCAGGGTGGCTAATGAAAAACTGTTTTTT.

In its sample, this clone was seen a few times. The V and J genes are TRBV5-4 and TRBJ2-3; TRBD2 might be the D (5 bases). V dropped 7 bases and J dropped 1 base, with 13 bases sitting between them. Germline CDR1 is SGHNT and CDR2 is YYREEE (reference sequence). This CDR3 contains 14 residues. The CDR3 loop reads CASAEGPGTDTQYF. The CDR3 nucleotides are TGTGCCAGCGCAGAGGGCCCAGGCACAGATACGCAGTATTTT.

The V and J genes are TRBV4-3 and TRBJ1-6; D is perhaps TRBD1 (6 bases). The germline V gene encodes CDR1 LGHNA and CDR2 YSLEER. Deletions cut 4 bases from V and 8 bases from J, with 12 bases between. The CDR3 has 14 residues. The CDR3 DNA follows: TGCGCCAGCAGCCCAGGGGACTCCTATTCACCCCTCCACTTT. It encodes CASSPGDSYSPLHF.

This chain links TRBV30 with TRBJ2-3, with D perhaps matching TRBD2 (7 bases). The CDR3 contains 13 residues. Germline-derived CDR1 and CDR2 are GTSNPN and SVGIG (reference sequence). V was pared by 5 bases and J by 9 bases, with 18 bases between. The CDR3 region has the DNA TGTGCCTGGCGTTCTGGGGGGGGCCACACGCAGTATTTT. Its translation: CAWRSGGGHTQYF. The whole variable domain, filled in from reference TRBV30 and TRBJ2-3, reads SQTIHQWPATLVQPVGSPLSLECTVEGTSNPNLYWYRQAAGRGLQLLFYSVGIGQISSEVPQNLSASRPQDRQFILSSKKLLLSDSGFYLCAWRSGGGHTQYFGPGTRLTVL.

This clone came up a few times. The rearrangement uses TRBV2 and TRBJ1-4; the D is unclear. Per the germline V gene, CDR1 is SNHLY and CDR2 is FYNNEI. This CDR3 comprises 15 residues. V was shortened by 0 bases and J by 4 bases, with 9 bases between the two germline ends. The DNA for the CDR3 is TGTGCCAGCAGTGAAGCGGGGAAAGATAATGAAAAACTGTTTTTT. Translation: CASSEAGKDNEKLFF.

This clone was detected a few times. The chain is built from TRBV5-3 and TRBJ1-4, with a weak D call TRBD1 (5 bases). TRBV5-3 is reported as an ORF; its role is uncertain. V lost 3 bases, J lost 4 bases, and 10 bases lay in between. The CDR3 has 14 amino acids. CDR3 residues: CARSWDCDNEKLFF. The CDR3 bases are TGTGCCAGAAGCTGGGACTGCGATAATGAAAAACTGTTTTTT.